This T cell receptor (beta chain) appears in the sequencing data of a study of cytomegalovirus exposure and HLA in healthy donors. Findings of the study overall: As confirmed in vitro, a few CMV-associated chains were specific for CMV antigens. When a later analysis compared HLA-associated TCR beta chains with equally common others, the HLA-associated chains turned out to be more clonally expanded and to have lower generation probabilities.

The PCR made use of 60 Vbeta and 13 Jbeta primers. Profiling relied on immunoSEQ multiplex PCR, and the TCRdb table lists in-frame clones only, not all of them. The sample includes approximately 150,000 clones, approximately 80% of them seen just once. Germline lookup yields CDR1 MNHEY and CDR2 SMNVEV (reference sequence). CDR3 length equals 13 residues. V was trimmed by 2 bases and J by 6 bases, leaving 8 bases between them. This clone has a handful of counts. Its target is unknown. The TCR comes from a woman aged 18-29 years in good health and CMV-seronegative. Source material: PBMCs. The rearrangement uses TRBV27 and TRBJ2-4; D not certain. The CDR3 bases are TGTGCCAGCAGTTTAGGAGATCCAAACATTCAGTACTTC. The encoded protein is CASSLGDPNIQYF.